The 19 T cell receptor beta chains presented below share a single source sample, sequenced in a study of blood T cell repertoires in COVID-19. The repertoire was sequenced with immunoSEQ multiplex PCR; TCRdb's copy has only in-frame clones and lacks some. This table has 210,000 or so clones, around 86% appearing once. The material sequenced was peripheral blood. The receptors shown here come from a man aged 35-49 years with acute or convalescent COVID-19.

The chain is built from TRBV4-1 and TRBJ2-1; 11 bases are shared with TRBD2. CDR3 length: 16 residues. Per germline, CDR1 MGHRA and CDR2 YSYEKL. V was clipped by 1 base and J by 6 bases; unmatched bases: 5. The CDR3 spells CASSQGLAGGFNEQFF. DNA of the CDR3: TGCGCCAGCAGCCAAGGCCTAGCGGGGGGATTCAATGAGCAGTTCTTC.

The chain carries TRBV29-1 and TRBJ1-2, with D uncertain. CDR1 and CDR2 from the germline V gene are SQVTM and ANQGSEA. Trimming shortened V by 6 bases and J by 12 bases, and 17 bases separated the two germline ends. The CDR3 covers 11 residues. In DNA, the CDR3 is TGCAGCGTGAGTGGGGAGCCCGAGGACACCTTC. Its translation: CSVSGEPEDTF.

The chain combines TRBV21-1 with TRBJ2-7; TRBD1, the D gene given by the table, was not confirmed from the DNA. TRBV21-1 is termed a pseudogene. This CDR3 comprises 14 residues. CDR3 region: CASSFRDRGHEQYF. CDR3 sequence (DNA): TGTGCCAGCAGTTTCCGGGACAGGGGCCACGAGCAGTACTTC.

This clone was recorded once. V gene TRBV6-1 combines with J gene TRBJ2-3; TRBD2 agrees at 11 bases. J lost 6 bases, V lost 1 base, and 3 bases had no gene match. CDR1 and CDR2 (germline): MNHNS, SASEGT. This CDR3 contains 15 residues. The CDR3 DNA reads TGTGCCAGCAGTGAAGATACTAGCGGGGGTGATACGCAGTATTTT. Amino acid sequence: CASSEDTSGGDTQYF.

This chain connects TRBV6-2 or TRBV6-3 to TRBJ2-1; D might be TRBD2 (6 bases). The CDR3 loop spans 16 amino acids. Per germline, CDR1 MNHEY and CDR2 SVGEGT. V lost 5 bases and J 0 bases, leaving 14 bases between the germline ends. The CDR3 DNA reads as TGTGCCAGCAGTCCGATGGGCGGGGCCTCCTACAATGAGCAGTTCTTC. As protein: CASSPMGGASYNEQFF.

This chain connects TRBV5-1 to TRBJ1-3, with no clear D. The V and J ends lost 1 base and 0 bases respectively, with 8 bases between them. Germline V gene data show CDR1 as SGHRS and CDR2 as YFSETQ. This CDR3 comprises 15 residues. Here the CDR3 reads CASSLNTFSGNTIYF. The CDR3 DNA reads TGCGCCAGCAGCTTGAACACATTCTCTGGAAACACCATATATTTT.

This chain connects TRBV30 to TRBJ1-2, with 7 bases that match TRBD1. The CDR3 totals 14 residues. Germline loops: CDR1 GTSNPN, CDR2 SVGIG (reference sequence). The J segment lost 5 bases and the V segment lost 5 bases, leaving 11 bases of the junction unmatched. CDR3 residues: CAWDLFGTDYGYTF. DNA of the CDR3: TGTGCCTGGGACCTATTCGGGACAGATTATGGCTACACCTTC. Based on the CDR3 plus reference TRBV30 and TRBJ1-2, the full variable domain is SQTIHQWPATLVQPVGSPLSLECTVEGTSNPNLYWYRQAAGRGLQLLFYSVGIGQISSEVPQNLSASRPQDRQFILSSKKLLLSDSGFYLCAWDLFGTDYGYTFGSGTRLTVV.

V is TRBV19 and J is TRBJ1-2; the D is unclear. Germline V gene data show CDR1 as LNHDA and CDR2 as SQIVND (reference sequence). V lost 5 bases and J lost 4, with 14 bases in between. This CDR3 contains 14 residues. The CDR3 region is CASSLNPLVYGYTF. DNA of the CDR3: TGTGCCAGTAGTTTAAACCCCCTAGTCTATGGCTACACCTTC.

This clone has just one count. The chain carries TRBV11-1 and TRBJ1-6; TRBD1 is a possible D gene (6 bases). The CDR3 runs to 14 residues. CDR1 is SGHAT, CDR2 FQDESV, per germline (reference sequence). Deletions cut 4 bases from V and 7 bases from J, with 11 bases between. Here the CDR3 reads CASSSGDTNSPLHF. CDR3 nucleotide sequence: TGTGCCAGCAGCTCAGGGGACACCAATTCACCCCTCCACTTT.

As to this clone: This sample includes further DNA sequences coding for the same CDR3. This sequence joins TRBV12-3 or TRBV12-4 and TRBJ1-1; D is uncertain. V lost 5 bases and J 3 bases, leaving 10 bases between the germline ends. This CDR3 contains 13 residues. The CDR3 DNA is TGTGCCAGCAGTCTTCTCCGGGACACTGAAGCTTTCTTT. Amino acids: CASSLLRDTEAFF.

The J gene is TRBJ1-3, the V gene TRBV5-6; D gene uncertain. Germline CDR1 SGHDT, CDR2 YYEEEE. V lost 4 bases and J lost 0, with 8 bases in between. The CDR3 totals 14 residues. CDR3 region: CASSQDNSGNTIYF. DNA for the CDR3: TGTGCCAGCAGCCAGGATAACTCTGGAAACACCATATATTTT.

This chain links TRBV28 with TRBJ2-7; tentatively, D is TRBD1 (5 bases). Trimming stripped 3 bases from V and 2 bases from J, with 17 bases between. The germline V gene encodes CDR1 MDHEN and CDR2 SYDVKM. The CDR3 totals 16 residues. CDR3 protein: CASSLALAGSPYEQYF. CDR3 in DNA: TGTGCCAGCAGTTTGGCCCTGGCAGGGTCTCCCTACGAGCAGTACTTC.

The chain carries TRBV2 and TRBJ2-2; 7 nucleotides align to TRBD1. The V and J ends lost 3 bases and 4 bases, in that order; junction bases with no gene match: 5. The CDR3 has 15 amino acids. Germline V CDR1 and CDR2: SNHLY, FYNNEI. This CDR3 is CASSDRGWITGELFF. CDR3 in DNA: TGTGCCAGCAGTGACAGGGGGTGGATCACCGGGGAGCTGTTTTTT. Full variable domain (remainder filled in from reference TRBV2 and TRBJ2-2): EPEVTQTPSHQVTQMGQEVILRCVPISNHLYFYWYRQILGQKVEFLVSFYNNEISEKSEIFDDQFSVERPDGSNFTLKIRSTKLEDSAMYFCASSDRGWITGELFFGEGSRLTVL.

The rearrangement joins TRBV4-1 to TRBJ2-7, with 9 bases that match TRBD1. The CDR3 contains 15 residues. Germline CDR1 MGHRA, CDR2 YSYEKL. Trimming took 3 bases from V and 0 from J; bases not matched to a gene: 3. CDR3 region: CASSHPGQGSYEQYF. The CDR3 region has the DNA TGCGCCAGCAGCCATCCGGGACAGGGCTCCTACGAGCAGTACTTC.

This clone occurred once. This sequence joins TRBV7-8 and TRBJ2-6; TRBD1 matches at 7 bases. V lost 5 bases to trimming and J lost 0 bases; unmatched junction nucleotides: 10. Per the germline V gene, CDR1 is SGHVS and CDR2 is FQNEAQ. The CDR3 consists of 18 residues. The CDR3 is CASSPGRDSSSGANVLTF. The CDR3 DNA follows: TGTGCCAGCAGCCCAGGCAGGGACAGTAGCTCTGGGGCCAACGTCCTGACTTTC.

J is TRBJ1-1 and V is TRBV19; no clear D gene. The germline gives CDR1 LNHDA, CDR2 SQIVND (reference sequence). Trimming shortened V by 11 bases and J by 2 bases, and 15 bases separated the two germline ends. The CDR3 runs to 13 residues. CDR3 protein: CASRVSINTEAFF. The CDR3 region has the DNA TGTGCCTCCCGGGTCTCCATCAACACTGAAGCTTTCTTT.

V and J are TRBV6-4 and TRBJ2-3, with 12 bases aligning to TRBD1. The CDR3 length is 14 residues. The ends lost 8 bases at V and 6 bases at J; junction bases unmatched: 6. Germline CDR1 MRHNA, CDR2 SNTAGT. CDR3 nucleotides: TGTGCCAGCGCAAGGGACAGGGGGCGCGATACGCAGTATTTT. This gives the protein CASARDRGRDTQYF.

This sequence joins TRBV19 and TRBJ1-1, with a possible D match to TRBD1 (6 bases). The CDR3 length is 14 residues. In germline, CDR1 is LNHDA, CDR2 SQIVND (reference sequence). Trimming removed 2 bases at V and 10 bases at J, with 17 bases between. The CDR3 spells CASSILMGAGGAFF. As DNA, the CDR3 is TGTGCCAGTAGTATACTTATGGGGGCCGGTGGAGCTTTCTTT. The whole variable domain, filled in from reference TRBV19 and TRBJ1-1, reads DGGITQSPKYLFRKEGQNVTLSCEQNLNHDAMYWYRQDPGQGLRLIYYSQIVNDFQKGDIAEGYSVSREKKESFPLTVTSAQKNPTAFYLCASSILMGAGGAFFGQGTRLTVV.

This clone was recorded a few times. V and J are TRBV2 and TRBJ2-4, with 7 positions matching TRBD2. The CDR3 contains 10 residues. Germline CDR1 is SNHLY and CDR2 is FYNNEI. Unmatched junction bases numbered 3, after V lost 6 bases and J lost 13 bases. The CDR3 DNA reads TGTGCCAGCAGGGGGGGGTCCCAGTACTTC. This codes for CASRGGSQYF. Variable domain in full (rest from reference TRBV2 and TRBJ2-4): EPEVTQTPSHQVTQMGQEVILRCVPISNHLYFYWYRQILGQKVEFLVSFYNNEISEKSEIFDDQFSVERPDGSNFTLKIRSTKLEDSAMYFCASRGGSQYFGAGTRLSVL.